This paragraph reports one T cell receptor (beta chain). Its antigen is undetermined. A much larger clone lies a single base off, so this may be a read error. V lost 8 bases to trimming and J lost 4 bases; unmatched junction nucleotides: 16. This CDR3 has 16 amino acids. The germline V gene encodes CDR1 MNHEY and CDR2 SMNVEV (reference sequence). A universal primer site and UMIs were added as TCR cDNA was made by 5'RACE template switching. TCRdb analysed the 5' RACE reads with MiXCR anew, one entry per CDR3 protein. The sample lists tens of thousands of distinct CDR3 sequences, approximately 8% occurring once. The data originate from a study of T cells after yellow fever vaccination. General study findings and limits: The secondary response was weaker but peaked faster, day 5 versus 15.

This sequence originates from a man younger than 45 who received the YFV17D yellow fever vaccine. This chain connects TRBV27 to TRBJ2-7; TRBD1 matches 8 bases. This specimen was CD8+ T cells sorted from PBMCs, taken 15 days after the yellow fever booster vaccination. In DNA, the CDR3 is TGTGCCAGCTCTACTGTGGCAGGGGGCAACTTATACGAGCAGTACTTC. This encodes CASSTVAGGNLYEQYF.